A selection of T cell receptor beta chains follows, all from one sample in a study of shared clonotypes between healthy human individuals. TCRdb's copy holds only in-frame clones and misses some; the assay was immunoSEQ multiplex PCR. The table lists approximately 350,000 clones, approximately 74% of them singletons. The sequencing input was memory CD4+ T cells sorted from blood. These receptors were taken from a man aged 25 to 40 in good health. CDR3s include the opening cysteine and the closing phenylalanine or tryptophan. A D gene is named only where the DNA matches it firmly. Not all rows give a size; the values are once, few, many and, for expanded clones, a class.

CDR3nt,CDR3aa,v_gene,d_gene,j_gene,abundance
TGTGCCAGCAGTGGGCAGGTGAGCTCCTACAATGAGCAGTTCTTC,CASSGQVSSYNEQFF,TRBV28,NA,TRBJ2-1,NA
TGTGCCAGCAGACGCACAGGCTTAAGCTCCTACAATGAGCAGTTCTTC,CASRRTGLSSYNEQFF,TRBV28,NA,TRBJ2-1,NA
TGTGCCAGCGGACAGGGTATAATGAACACTGAAGCTTTCTTT,CASGQGIMNTEAFF,TRBV6-1,TRBD1,TRBJ1-1,NA
TGTGCCAGCAGTGGTGGGGCCAGCGTCAACAATGAGCAGTTCTTC,CASSGGASVNNEQFF,TRBV2,NA,TRBJ2-1,many
TGCGCCAGCAGCTTGGCGGGGCAGCGCACAGATACGCAGTATTTT,CASSLAGQRTDTQYF,TRBV5-1,NA,TRBJ2-3,NA
TGTGCCAGCCGATCTGGGGCCAACGTCCTGACTTTC,CASRSGANVLTF,TRBV21-1,NA,TRBJ2-6,NA
TGTGCCAGCAGCTTCCAAAGGGGCAATGAAAAACTGTTTTTT,CASSFQRGNEKLFF,TRBV11-2,NA,TRBJ1-4,NA
TGTGCCAGCTCGGAGAGAACCTACGAGCAGTACTTC,CASSERTYEQYF,TRBV2,NA,TRBJ2-7,NA
TGTGCCAGCAGTTTTCGGGAGGTCGCGGATACGCAGTATTTT,CASSFREVADTQYF,TRBV6-6,TRBD2,TRBJ2-3,many
TGCGCCAGCAGCTCAGGCATCGGTGAGCAGTTCTTC,CASSSGIGEQFF,TRBV5-1,NA,TRBJ2-1,NA
TGTGCCAGCAGCCATACACTGTTCAGGGCTTCGAACACTGAAGCTTTCTTT,CASSHTLFRASNTEAFF,TRBV14,NA,TRBJ1-1,NA
TGTGCCAGCAGCTTAAGAAGTAGCGGGAACAATGAGCAGTTCTTC,CASSLRSSGNNEQFF,TRBV5-8,TRBD2,TRBJ2-1,NA
TGTGCCAGCAGTGAAGCGCCAGGGGAGGCCTCATCCCACTTC,CASSEAPGEASSHF,TRBV6-1,NA,TRBJ2-7,NA
TGTGCCAGCAGTCCAGGGGGGAATTCACCCCTCCACTTT,CASSPGGNSPLHF,TRBV6-1,TRBD1,TRBJ1-6,NA
TGTGCCAGCAACCTCGGCGGTTCCTACGAGCAGTACTTC,CASNLGGSYEQYF,TRBV14,NA,TRBJ2-7,NA
TGTGCCAGCTCACCGACAGGGGTGTCTGGCTACACCTTC,CASSPTGVSGYTF,TRBV18,TRBD1,TRBJ1-2,NA
TGTGCCAGCAGTGGGGGACAGGGTGTAAATACGCAGTATTTT,CASSGGQGVNTQYF,TRBV6-1,TRBD1,TRBJ2-3,few
TGCGCCAGCAGCTTGCCTGTACTAGCCGACATTAATGAGCAGTTCTTC,CASSLPVLADINEQFF,TRBV5-1,NA,TRBJ2-1,NA
TGCGCCAGCAGCTTTTCAGGACAACGTGCCACAGATACGCAGTATTTT,CASSFSGQRATDTQYF,TRBV5-1,NA,TRBJ2-3,NA
TGTGCCAGTGAACAGGGGAGCCATCAGCCCCAGCATTTT,CASEQGSHQPQHF,TRBV19,TRBD1,TRBJ1-5,NA
TGTGCCAGTAGTATAGGTCGGGTCGGGGAGCTGTTTTTT,CASSIGRVGELFF,TRBV19,NA,TRBJ2-2,NA
TGTGCCAGCAGCCAAGAAGGTTCATTGAGCTACGAAAAACTGTTTTTT,CASSQEGSLSYEKLFF,TRBV14,NA,TRBJ1-4,NA
TGTGCCAGCAGCCAAGTTACCAGGACAGGGGCTGGTGAGCAGTTCTTC,CASSQVTRTGAGEQFF,TRBV14,TRBD1,TRBJ2-1,once
TGTGCCAGCAGTGGGGGACTAACATATAGCACAGATACGCAGTATTTT,CASSGGLTYSTDTQYF,TRBV27,TRBD2,TRBJ2-3,NA
TGTGCCAGCAGCTTTCCAGGGAGGGAGCGGACGTCCTACAATGAGCAGTTCTTC,CASSFPGRERTSYNEQFF,TRBV7-2,TRBD2,TRBJ2-1,once
TGTGCCAGCAGTTTAGGGCTAGCGGGGGTGGAAGCGACCCAGTACTTC,CASSLGLAGVEATQYF,TRBV28,TRBD2,TRBJ2-5,NA
TGCGCCAGCAGCGTAGCAGCGAGCTCCTACAATGAGCAGTTCTTC,CASSVAASSYNEQFF,TRBV5-1,NA,TRBJ2-1,once
TGTGCCAGCAGTTTAAGAATGGACAGGCTCAACGAGCAGTACTTC,CASSLRMDRLNEQYF,TRBV27,TRBD1,TRBJ2-7,NA
TGCAGCGTTGGACAGGGGGCGCTTGGCTACACCTTC,CSVGQGALGYTF,TRBV29-1,TRBD1,TRBJ1-2,NA
TGTGCCAGCAGTCCACCTAGCGGAGCCTACGAGCAGTACTTC,CASSPPSGAYEQYF,TRBV11-1,TRBD2,TRBJ2-7,NA
TGTGCCAGCAGCTTAACGGGGGACACTGAAGCTTTCTTT,CASSLTGDTEAFF,TRBV7-9,NA,TRBJ1-1,NA
TGTGCCAGCAGGAGGGAGTGGGATGACACTGAAGCTTTCTTT,CASRREWDDTEAFF,TRBV6-4,NA,TRBJ1-1,NA
TGCGCCAGCAGGGAGCGGGAGGGCCTTTTAGATGAGCAGTTCTTC,CASREREGLLDEQFF,TRBV10-2,TRBD2,TRBJ2-1,NA
TGCGCCAGCAGTGAGTCGAGAAGCGGGAGGGTCAATGAGCAGTTCTTC,CASSESRSGRVNEQFF,TRBV10-1,TRBD2,TRBJ2-1,NA
TGTGCCAGTAGTATTGATGCAGATACGCAGTATTTT,CASSIDADTQYF,TRBV19,NA,TRBJ2-3,NA
TGTGCCAGCAGCTTGAGTCGGACAGACAGCAATTCACCCCTCCACTTT,CASSLSRTDSNSPLHF,TRBV5-6,NA,TRBJ1-6,once
TGCGCCAGCAGCCGTACCGACCTTAGCGGCGCGAACACCGGGGAGCTGTTTTTT,CASSRTDLSGANTGELFF,TRBV4-1,NA,TRBJ2-2,once
TGTGCCAGCAGTACCTGGGATGAGCAGTTCTTC,CASSTWDEQFF,TRBV6-1,NA,TRBJ2-1,NA
TGTGCCAGCAGTTTATTTCGGCCAGTAAGAGGTCTGAACACTGAAGCTTTCTTT,CASSLFRPVRGLNTEAFF,TRBV28,NA,TRBJ1-1,NA
TGTGCCAGCAGTTATCCCGTAGGGCGGGAGGGCCTCCACAATGAGCAGTTCTTC,CASSYPVGREGLHNEQFF,TRBV28,TRBD2,TRBJ2-1,NA
TGTGCCAGCAGTGATTCGGGGGATGCTAATGAAAAACTGTTTTTT,CASSDSGDANEKLFF,TRBV2,NA,TRBJ1-4,NA
TGTGCCACCGGGACTAGCGGGAGGCACGAGCAGTACTTC,CATGTSGRHEQYF,TRBV6-6,TRBD2,TRBJ2-7,NA
TGTGCCACCTCCGGGATTCGATACAATGAGCAGTTCTTC,CATSGIRYNEQFF,TRBV6-5,NA,TRBJ2-1,once
TGTGCCACCAGCCCAGACCCTAATGCGGGGAGAGAGACCCAGTACTTC,CATSPDPNAGRETQYF,TRBV15,NA,TRBJ2-5,NA
TGTGCCAGCAGTTCTCTGACACCGCTAATTGATCCCCAGCATTTT,CASSSLTPLIDPQHF,TRBV2,NA,TRBJ1-5,NA
TGTGCCAGCAGCTTAAGGGGCACTGAAGCTTTCTTT,CASSLRGTEAFF,TRBV7-8,NA,TRBJ1-1,NA
TGTGCCAGCAGGGGAATCGGGGCAGATAACACTGAAGCTTTCTTT,CASRGIGADNTEAFF,TRBV25-1,NA,TRBJ1-1,NA